This TCR beta chain was recovered during a study of blood T cell repertoires in COVID-19. The germline gives CDR1 SGHRS, CDR2 YFSETQ. The CDR3 runs 15 residues. The V and J ends lost 4 bases and 0 bases respectively, with 8 bases between them. Study processing details: Scientists estimated how many nucleated cells there were by amplifying reference gene primers. Sequencing used immunoSEQ multiplex PCR; TCRdb keeps in-frame clones, though not all of them. From that table come the V and J calls and clone size; the DNA was used to work out D and trimming. The sample carries about 250,000 clones, around 81% recorded once.

The V and J genes are TRBV5-1 and TRBJ2-6, with D perhaps TRBD1 (6 bases). Sequencing input: peripheral blood. The sequence derives from a middle-aged man with active or convalescent COVID-19. The CDR3 is CASSRTASGANVLTF. CDR3 DNA sequence: TGCGCCAGCAGCCGGACAGCCTCTGGGGCCAACGTCCTGACTTTC.